The 24 T cell receptor beta chains given below trace back to one sample, sequenced in a study of T cells in narcolepsy. The table came from immunoSEQ multiplex PCR; TCRdb's copy has only in-frame clones and leaves some out. Of 20,000 to 25,000 clones listed, 80% to 85% were seen once; the top ten hold 4% to 5%. The material sequenced was memory (CD45RA-) CD4+ T cells from blood. These receptors all come from a human donor in good health.

This clone was counted a single time. This chain links TRBV19 with TRBJ2-7; D might be TRBD1 (6 bases). Trimming left V 5 bases short and J 1 base short, with 15 bases between. The V gene's germline CDR1 is LNHDA and CDR2 SQIVND (reference sequence). The CDR3 loop spans 15 amino acids. The CDR3 DNA follows: TGTGCCAGTAGTTTAAGGCAGGGGATGTCCTACGAGCAGTACTTC. Amino acid sequence: CASSLRQGMSYEQYF. The complete variable domain, with remaining parts taken from reference TRBV19 and TRBJ2-7, reads DGGITQSPKYLFRKEGQNVTLSCEQNLNHDAMYWYRQDPGQGLRLIYYSQIVNDFQKGDIAEGYSVSREKKESFPLTVTSAQKNPTAFYLCASSLRQGMSYEQYFGPGTRLTVT.

V gene TRBV6-1 combines with J gene TRBJ2-2, with TRBD2 as a possible D gene (7 bases). The CDR3 has 15 residues. Germline V CDR1 and CDR2: MNHNS, SASEGT. V lost 4 bases and J lost 2, with 11 bases in between. CDR3 amino acids: CASSVGGPNTGELFF. CDR3 DNA sequence: TGTGCCAGCAGTGTCGGGGGGCCAAACACCGGGGAGCTGTTTTTT.

V gene TRBV27 combines with J gene TRBJ2-3, with 11 nucleotides matching TRBD2. Germline V gene sequence: CDR1 MNHEY, CDR2 SMNVEV (reference sequence). The length of the CDR3 is 16 residues. J gave up 0 bases and V 4 bases, and 3 bases lay outside the gene matches. The CDR3 loop is CASSSRTSGSTDTQYF. CDR3 coding DNA: TGTGCCAGCAGTTCCCGGACTAGCGGGAGCACAGATACGCAGTATTTT.

The genes are TRBV7-9 and TRBJ1-1; D call uncertain. Trimming removed 2 bases at V and 6 bases at J, with 13 bases between. The germline V gene encodes CDR1 SEHNR and CDR2 FQNEAQ (reference sequence). CDR3 length equals 14 residues. The CDR3 loop is CASSLSPSGAEAFF. In DNA, the CDR3 is TGTGCCAGCAGCTTATCCCCCTCTGGCGCTGAAGCTTTCTTT.

The rearrangement joins TRBV5-8 to TRBJ2-2; possibly TRBD2 for D (6 bases). CDR1 is SGHTS, CDR2 YDEGEE, per germline. CDR3 length: 16 amino acids. V shed 0 bases and J shed 1 base, with 10 bases lying between them. CDR3 in amino acids: CASSLELAKNTGELFF. In DNA form, the CDR3 reads TGTGCCAGCAGCTTGGAACTAGCCAAGAACACCGGGGAGCTGTTTTTT.

The rearrangement links TRBV19 to TRBJ1-5; 7 bases match TRBD1. The CDR3 spans 15 residues. Germline V lookup: CDR1 LNHDA, CDR2 SQIVND (reference sequence). The V gene end was trimmed by 8 bases and the J gene end by 1 base; junction bases not matched to a gene: 8. CDR3 bases: TGTGCCAGTGCCCGGGGCAGGGGGAGCAATCAGCCCCAGCATTTT. Its translation is CASARGRGSNQPQHF.

V gene TRBV7-9 combines with J gene TRBJ1-1; D gene uncertain. V was cut by 4 bases and J by 4 bases, with 7 bases left in between. This CDR3 contains 12 residues. Germline V gene sequence: CDR1 SEHNR, CDR2 FQNEAQ (reference sequence). CDR3 sequence: CASSSDGTEAFF. Written as DNA, the CDR3 is TGTGCCAGCAGCTCCGACGGCACTGAAGCTTTCTTT.

The V and J genes are TRBV5-1 and TRBJ1-2; 7 positions agree with TRBD1. The CDR3 extends over 17 amino acids. V shed 4 bases and J 6 bases; nucleotides not matched to a gene: 18. The germline gives CDR1 SGHRS, CDR2 YFSETQ. The CDR3 sequence: CASSLVPDRAGIDGYTF. The DNA of the CDR3 is TGCGCCAGCAGCCTGGTCCCAGACAGGGCAGGAATAGATGGCTACACCTTC. The complete variable domain, with remaining parts taken from reference TRBV5-1 and TRBJ1-2, reads KAGVTQTPRYLIKTRGQQVTLSCSPISGHRSVSWYQQTPGQGLQFLFEYFSETQRNKGNFPGRFSGRQFSNSRSEMNVSTLELGDSALYLCASSLVPDRAGIDGYTFGSGTRLTVV.

V usage is TRBV9 and J usage is TRBJ2-4; D gene uncertain. This CDR3 comprises 15 residues. Germline V gene lookup returns CDR1 SGDLS and CDR2 YYNGEE. The V end lost 0 bases, the J end lost 5 bases, and 12 bases lay between the germline ends. The CDR3 DNA is TGTGCCAGCAGCGTAGGTACTTTAACCGAAAACATTCAGTACTTC. As protein: CASSVGTLTENIQYF. Full variable domain (missing parts from reference TRBV9 and TRBJ2-4): DSGVTQTPKHLITATGQRVTLRCSPRSGDLSVYWYQQSLDQGLQFLIQYYNGEERAKGNILERFSAQQFPDLHSELNLSSLELGDSALYFCASSVGTLTENIQYFGAGTRLSVL.

Written as DNA, the CDR3 is TGTGCCAGCAGTGAGCTTAGCACCCAGAGGGGTTCACCCCTCCACTTT. Translated: CASSELSTQRGSPLHF. V is TRBV6-1 and J is TRBJ1-6; a weak D match, TRBD1 (5 bases). Germline CDR1 reads MNHNS; CDR2 reads SASEGT. V shed 3 bases and J shed 9 bases, with 18 bases lying between them. This CDR3 spans 16 amino acids.

The J gene is TRBJ1-5, the V gene TRBV27; no clear D. V lost 3 bases, J lost 1 base, and 7 bases lay in between. From germline, CDR1 is MNHEY and CDR2 SMNVEV (reference sequence). This CDR3 comprises 14 residues. The CDR3 reads CASSLGRSNQPQHF. For the CDR3, the DNA is TGTGCCAGCAGTTTGGGTCGGAGCAATCAGCCCCAGCATTTT.

The chain employs TRBV4-1 and TRBJ1-6; 8 bases are a match to TRBD1. Germline CDR1 and CDR2: MGHRA and YSYEKL. The CDR3 contains 15 residues. Trimming removed 4 bases from V and 7 bases from J; junction bases left unmatched: 6. The CDR3 DNA reads as TGCGCCAGCAGCCCAGACCGGGACAGGAATTCACCCCTCCACTTT. Translating gives CASSPDRDRNSPLHF.

This clone is labeled medium-sized. The genes are TRBV2 and TRBJ1-4; TRBD1 aligns across 8 bases. This CDR3 has 14 amino acids. CDR1 and CDR2 (germline): SNHLY, FYNNEI. The V and J ends lost 6 bases and 7 bases, in that order; junction bases with no gene match: 7. The CDR3 DNA reads TGTGCCAGCAGAGATAGGACAGGGATTGAAAAACTGTTTTTT. Translated: CASRDRTGIEKLFF.

This clone was seen more than once but under ten times. The chain links TRBV19 to TRBJ1-5; D call uncertain. V was cut by 3 bases and J by 7 bases, with 10 bases left in between. Germline V gives CDR1 LNHDA, CDR2 SQIVND (reference sequence). The CDR3 consists of 13 residues. CDR3 residues: CASSMEDWQPQHF. The CDR3 DNA reads as TGTGCCAGTAGTATGGAGGATTGGCAGCCCCAGCATTTT.

V and J are TRBV18 and TRBJ1-4; a possible D gene is TRBD1 (6 bases). V gave up 3 bases and J gave up 5 bases, with 13 bases separating them. The CDR3 is made up of 15 amino acids. CDR1 and CDR2 (germline): KGHSH, LQKENI. CDR3 sequence (DNA): TGTGCCAGCTCACCCCGGGGGGCGTTAAATGAAAAACTGTTTTTT. This sequence encodes CASSPRGALNEKLFF.

This chain joins TRBV6-1 and TRBJ2-4; D uncertain. CDR1 and CDR2 (germline): MNHNS, SASEGT. V was pared by 6 bases and J by 16 bases, with 19 bases between. The CDR3 runs 12 residues. The CDR3, as DNA: TGTGCCAGCAGGGAAAAGACTCTAGATGGATACTTC. This encodes CASREKTLDGYF.

This sequence joins TRBV5-8 and TRBJ1-5, with D perhaps matching TRBD1 (5 bases). V was clipped by 0 bases and J by 7 bases, with 17 bases between them. Germline V gene lookup returns CDR1 SGHTS and CDR2 YDEGEE. The CDR3 is 16 amino acids. The CDR3 region is CASSLDGVWGGQPQHF. In DNA form, the CDR3 reads TGTGCCAGCAGCTTGGATGGGGTATGGGGGGGACAGCCCCAGCATTTT.

This clone came up once. The V gene is TRBV14, the J gene TRBJ2-5; TRBD2 is a possible D gene (5 bases). The J call is in doubt because the DNA end fits TRBJ2-7 better. The V gene's germline CDR1 is SGHDN and CDR2 FVKESK. The CDR3 runs 15 residues. The CDR3 is CASSHTLGSVYEQYF. The CDR3, as DNA: TGTGCCAGCAGCCACACCTTGGGGAGCGTATACGAGCAGTACTTC.

The chain couples TRBV2 to TRBJ2-2; 7 bases are a match to TRBD1. The germline V gene encodes CDR1 SNHLY and CDR2 FYNNEI. This CDR3 comprises 15 residues. Unmatched junction bases numbered 11, after V lost 7 bases and J lost 6 bases. Here the CDR3 DNA reads TGTGCCAGCATGACCGGGACAGACAGAGCCGGGGAGCTGTTTTTT. Translation gives CASMTGTDRAGELFF.

The chain carries TRBV9 and TRBJ2-7, with D possibly called TRBD1 or TRBD2 (5 bases each). Germline V gives CDR1 SGDLS, CDR2 YYNGEE. The CDR3 runs to 15 residues. V was shortened by 0 bases and J by 3 bases, with 13 bases between the two germline ends. The CDR3 loop reads CASSVEGTVVYEQYF. CDR3 bases: TGTGCCAGCAGCGTAGAAGGGACGGTGGTCTACGAGCAGTACTTC.

The chain employs TRBV4-3 and TRBJ1-2; 8 bases map to TRBD1. CDR1 is LGHNA and CDR2 is YSLEER in the germline V gene. Trimming removed 2 bases from V and 4 bases from J; junction bases left unmatched: 6. This CDR3 is built from 15 residues. CDR3 bases: TGCGCCAGCAGCCAATCCAGGGGGCTTAGCTATGGCTACACCTTC. It specifies CASSQSRGLSYGYTF.

This clone was detected a few times. V is TRBV6-1 and J is TRBJ1-3, with TRBD1 matching over 7 bases. Germline V lookup: CDR1 MNHNS, CDR2 SASEGT. Losses at the gene ends were 5 bases for V and 2 bases for J; bases not matched to a gene: 6. This CDR3 has 15 amino acids. CDR3 loop: CASSKTGVTGNTIYF. DNA for the CDR3: TGTGCCAGCAGTAAAACAGGGGTTACTGGAAACACCATATATTTT.

The rearrangement uses TRBV5-6 and TRBJ1-2; a possible D gene is TRBD1 (5 bases). In germline, CDR1 is SGHDT, CDR2 YYEEEE. The CDR3 covers 14 residues. The V gene lost 1 base and the J gene lost 2 bases, with 9 bases spanning the gap. The CDR3 DNA sequence: TGTGCCAGCAGCTTGATTGGGGCAAACTATGGCTACACCTTC. As protein: CASSLIGANYGYTF.

The chain employs TRBV6-5 and TRBJ2-7; 7 positions agree with TRBD1. This CDR3 region has 14 residues. CDR1 and CDR2 (germline): MNHEY, SVGAGI. The V gene end was trimmed by 0 bases and the J gene end by 5 bases; junction bases not matched to a gene: 4. In nucleotides, the CDR3 is TGTGCCAGCAGTTACTCACAGGGGAGCGACGAGCAGTACTTC. Its translation: CASSYSQGSDEQYF.